Listed below are T cell receptor beta chains from one sample, sequenced in a study of OX40 agonist ivuxolimab in advanced cancers. The data were produced by immunoSEQ multiplex PCR, yet TCRdb's version contains in-frame clones alone and is incomplete. The sample records about 94,000 clones, over 75% being singletons. Sequenced material: CD4+ or CD8+ T cells sorted from blood, taken in a trial of the OX40 agonist ivuxolimab. These receptors were taken from an adult with an advanced solid tumor such as melanoma, head and neck, liver or kidney cancer. The CDR3 runs from the conserved cysteine through the conserved F or W. Fields, in order: J gene, clone size, V gene, D gene, CDR3 protein, CDR3 DNA. D genes are given only for firm matches. Clone size is shown for a subset of rows, as once, few, many or a class of expanded clone.

>TRBJ1-5|NA|TRBV19|TRBD1
CASSIRTGNSNQPQHF
TGTGCCAGTAGTATTCGGACAGGGAATAGCAATCAGCCCCAGCATTTT
>TRBJ2-1|NA|TRBV10-3|TRBD2
CATMPAGGTYNEQFF
TGTGCCACAATGCCCGCGGGGGGTACCTACAATGAGCAGTTCTTC
>TRBJ2-1|NA|TRBV5-4|TRBD2
CASSGGGPSYNEQFF
TGTGCCAGCAGCGGCGGGGGTCCCTCCTACAATGAGCAGTTCTTC
>TRBJ1-2|NA|TRBV30|NA
CAPGAGSLYGYTF
TGTGCCCCCGGAGCGGGGTCTCTCTATGGCTACACCTTC
>TRBJ1-1|NA|TRBV6-1|TRBD1
CASSGPHRGRTEAFF
TGTGCCAGCAGTGGACCCCACAGGGGTCGCACTGAAGCTTTCTTT
>TRBJ2-7|NA|TRBV11-2|NA
CASSPSADNYEQYF
TGTGCCAGCAGTCCGTCGGCAGACAACTACGAGCAGTACTTC
>TRBJ2-7|NA|TRBV19|TRBD1
CASSSPGTGYEQYF
TGTGCCAGTAGTTCGCCCGGGACAGGCTACGAGCAGTACTTC
>TRBJ1-6|once|TRBV27|NA
CASSLGGTPNSPLHF
TGTGCCAGCAGCCTTGGAGGGACACCTAATTCACCCCTCCACTTT
>TRBJ1-2|NA|TRBV20-1|NA
CSVSPVGYTF
TGCAGCGTCTCTCCTGTTGGCTACACCTTC
>TRBJ2-7|once|TRBV6-6|TRBD1
CASTLGTAYEQYF
TGTGCCAGCACCCTGGGGACAGCCTACGAGCAGTACTTC
>TRBJ2-1|NA|TRBV11-3|TRBD2
CASSGLAGNNEQFF
TGTGCCAGCAGCGGGCTAGCGGGAAACAATGAGCAGTTCTTC
>TRBJ2-2|NA|TRBV6-1|TRBD2
CASREPGLGNTGELFF
TGTGCCAGCAGGGAACCGGGACTAGGGAACACCGGGGAGCTGTTTTTT
>TRBJ2-7|NA|TRBV6-5|NA
CASSYRPGFAYEQYF
TGTGCCAGCAGTTACCGACCGGGATTTGCCTACGAGCAGTACTTC
>TRBJ1-1|few|TRBV4-2|NA
CASSPTQQPRAAFF
TGTGCCAGCAGCCCGACCCAGCAGCCTAGAGCGGCTTTCTTT
>TRBJ1-2|NA|TRBV7-2|NA
CASSRRAGASGGYTF
TGTGCCAGCAGCCGGCGGGCAGGGGCATCCGGTGGCTACACCTTC
>TRBJ2-3|NA|TRBV9|TRBD2
CASSVVSGGLTNTQYF
TGTGCCAGCAGCGTAGTAAGCGGGGGGCTTACAAATACGCAGTATTTT
>TRBJ1-1|NA|TRBV18|NA
CASSPKSEMAFF
TGTGCCAGCTCACCTAAGTCGGAGATGGCTTTCTTT
>TRBJ2-7|NA|TRBV7-2|NA
CASSLAQPAYEQYF
TGTGCCAGCAGCTTAGCACAGCCCGCCTACGAGCAGTACTTC
>TRBJ1-2|NA|TRBV11-2|TRBD1
CASSPQPTGASYGYTF
TGTGCCAGCAGCCCCCAGCCGACAGGGGCTAGCTATGGCTACACCTTC
>TRBJ2-7|NA|TRBV5-1|NA
CASRQGGEQYF
TGCGCCAGCAGACAGGGCGGCGAGCAGTACTTC
>TRBJ2-3|NA|TRBV11-1|NA
CASSFSFGLDTQYF
TGTGCCAGCAGCTTCTCGTTCGGCCTGGATACGCAGTATTTT
>TRBJ1-1|NA|TRBV5-4|NA
CASSFSRVTTEAFF
TGTGCCAGCAGCTTTTCCAGGGTGACCACTGAAGCTTTCTTT